A single sample is the source of the 26 T cell receptor beta chains below, sequenced in a study of STAT5B mutations in CD4+ large granular lymphocyte leukemia. Method: immunoSEQ multiplex PCR; TCRdb's copy keeps in-frame clones and lacks some. This table has around 29,000 clones, 60% to 85% appearing once. Sequencing used CD4+ T cells from blood buffy coats. The receptor source for this set is a human donor in good health.

The genes are TRBV11-2 and TRBJ2-7; D might be TRBD2 (5 bases). Trimming removed 0 bases from V and 3 bases from J, with 6 bases in between. The CDR3 totals 13 residues. Germline V CDR1 and CDR2: SGHAT, FQNNGV. CDR3 coding DNA: TGTGCCAGCAGCTTAGAGGACTTCTACGAGCAGTACGTC. Its protein is CASSLEDFYEQYV.

The gene calls are TRBV11-2 and TRBJ2-2; D is uncertain. This CDR3 contains 13 residues. V lost 5 bases, J lost 7 bases, and 11 bases lay in between. Germline lookup yields CDR1 SGHAT and CDR2 FQNNGV. The CDR3 region has the DNA TGTGCCAGCAGCCCCACTGGGGTCGGGGAGCTGTTTTTT. It encodes CASSPTGVGELFF.

A few counts support this clone. The V and J genes are TRBV4-1 and TRBJ2-7; the match to TRBD2 covers 11 bases. Germline lookup yields CDR1 MGHRA and CDR2 YSYEKL. CDR3 length: 16 residues. Trimming took 1 base from V and 5 from J; bases not matched to a gene: 7. CDR3 loop: CASSQVPGLAAHEQYF. The DNA for the CDR3 is TGCGCCAGCAGCCAAGTCCCGGGACTAGCGGCCCACGAGCAGTACTTC.

In DNA form, the CDR3 reads TGTGCCAGCAGTAACTGGGTGGATGGCTACACCTTC. Residues: CASSNWVDGYTF. The chain combines TRBV27 with TRBJ1-2; D is ambiguous. Germline V gives CDR1 MNHEY, CDR2 SMNVEV (reference sequence). V was cut by 5 bases and J by 6 bases, with 10 bases left in between. CDR3 length: 12 amino acids.

This chain links TRBV28 with TRBJ2-2; D gene unclear. Germline V gives CDR1 MDHEN, CDR2 SYDVKM. With 6 bases removed from V and 3 bases from J, the gap between germline ends came to 11 bases. The length of the CDR3 is 14 residues. CDR3 sequence: CASRLDKDTGELFF. The CDR3 nucleotides read TGTGCCAGCAGACTCGACAAAGACACCGGGGAGCTGTTTTTT.

The CDR3 spells CASSPQGSKAYEQYF. As DNA, the CDR3 is TGTGCCAGCAGTCCTCAGGGGTCGAAGGCCTACGAGCAGTACTTC. The rearrangement joins TRBV28 to TRBJ2-7, with D possibly matching TRBD1 (6 bases). V lost 5 bases and J lost 2, with 16 bases in between. This CDR3 has 15 amino acids. Germline V gene data show CDR1 as MDHEN and CDR2 as SYDVKM. Drawing the rest from reference TRBV28 and TRBJ2-7, the complete variable domain is DVKVTQSSRYLVKRTGEKVFLECVQDMDHENMFWYRQDPGLGLRLIYFSYDVKMKEKGDIPEGYSVSREKKERFSLILESASTNQTSMYLCASSPQGSKAYEQYFGPGTRLTVT.

This clone has just a few counts. The chain links TRBV14 to TRBJ1-5; D is uncertain. CDR3 length: 13 residues. Germline CDR1 reads SGHDN; CDR2 reads FVKESK. The V and J ends lost 1 base and 1 base respectively, with 2 bases between them. The CDR3 coding sequence is TGTGCCAGCAGCCAAGGGAGCAATCAGCCCCAGCATTTT. Translation: CASSQGSNQPQHF.

The CDR3 DNA follows: TGCAGCGTTTTTGGGGCCGGGCCCACTGAAGCTTTCTTT. This codes for CSVFGAGPTEAFF. The rearrangement joins TRBV29-1 to TRBJ1-1; D possibly corresponds to TRBD1 (5 bases). Trimming removed 5 bases from V and 4 bases from J, with 14 bases in between. Germline CDR1 is SQVTM and CDR2 is ANQGSEA. This CDR3 has 13 residues.

The chain carries TRBV2 and TRBJ2-1; 10 nucleotides align to TRBD2. V lost 11 bases to trimming and J lost 7 bases; unmatched junction nucleotides: 11. The CDR3 is 14 residues long. The germline V gene has CDR1 SNHLY and CDR2 FYNNEI. CDR3: CALVSGGRRNEQFF. Written as DNA, the CDR3 is TGTGCCTTGGTTAGCGGGGGGCGAAGAAATGAGCAGTTCTTC.

The chain combines TRBV6-6 with TRBJ1-1; perhaps TRBD1 as D (6 bases). Trimming left V 11 bases short and J 6 bases short, with 19 bases between. This CDR3 region has 13 residues. Looked up from germline, CDR1 is MNHNY and CDR2 is SVGAGI (reference sequence). The CDR3 spells CASHREEAAEAFF. The CDR3 DNA reads TGTGCCTCCCACAGGGAGGAAGCCGCTGAAGCTTTCTTT.

The chain has TRBV9 and TRBJ2-2; 7 bases match TRBD2. The CDR3 consists of 16 residues. Trimming at V came to 4 bases and at J to 7 bases, leaving 13 bases not matched to a gene. Germline V CDR1 and CDR2: SGDLS, YYNGEE. In nucleotides, the CDR3 is TGTGCCAGCAGCCAGAGTCCTAGCGGAGGCGGCGGGGAGCTGTTTTTT. It encodes CASSQSPSGGGGELFF.

V gene TRBV5-6 combines with J gene TRBJ2-2, with TRBD2 identical over 11 bases. With 4 bases clipped from V and 1 base from J, the junction kept 3 bases outside the gene matches. CDR1 SGHDT and CDR2 YYEEEE come from the germline V gene. This CDR3 contains 16 residues. The CDR3 protein is CASSPGLAGNTGELFF. For the CDR3, the DNA is TGTGCCAGCAGCCCTGGACTAGCGGGGAACACCGGGGAGCTGTTTTTT.

This rearrangement joins TRBV7-2 to TRBJ2-2; D is undetermined. Germline lookup yields CDR1 SGHTA and CDR2 FQGNSA. V dropped 1 base and J dropped 3 bases, with 6 bases sitting between them. The CDR3 loop spans 14 amino acids. DNA of the CDR3: TGTGCCAGCAGCTTAGGGTTGTACACCGGGGAGCTGTTTTTT. Translated, it gives CASSLGLYTGELFF.

This clone came up once. The CDR3 DNA reads TGTGCCAGCAGGCCCAGACAGGGCGCTTCCTACGAGCAGTACGTC. It codes for CASRPRQGASYEQYV. This chain joins TRBV28 and TRBJ2-7, with TRBD1 identical over 7 bases. The germline V gene encodes CDR1 MDHEN and CDR2 SYDVKM. The V gene end was trimmed by 6 bases and the J gene end by 1 base; junction bases not matched to a gene: 9. The CDR3 is 15 amino acids.

This chain joins TRBV7-9 and TRBJ2-5; TRBD2 matches at 10 bases. The V gene end was trimmed by 7 bases and the J gene end by 1 base; junction bases not matched to a gene: 6. Germline V lookup: CDR1 SEHNR, CDR2 FQNEAQ (reference sequence). This CDR3 spans 15 amino acids. The CDR3 region is CASILSGGFQETQYF. Written as DNA, the CDR3 is TGTGCCAGCATCCTTAGCGGGGGGTTCCAAGAGACCCAGTACTTC.

This chain uses TRBV27 with TRBJ1-1, with no clear D. Trimming left V 3 bases short and J 4 bases short, with 9 bases between. CDR1 MNHEY and CDR2 SMNVEV come from the germline V gene (reference sequence). CDR3 length: 13 residues. The CDR3 sequence is CASSLFGSTEAFF. The CDR3 region has the DNA TGTGCCAGCAGTTTGTTCGGTTCCACTGAAGCTTTCTTT.

This clone was observed a single time. This chain connects TRBV6-1 to TRBJ2-5, with TRBD1 identical over 8 bases. The V gene's germline CDR1 is MNHNS and CDR2 SASEGT. The CDR3 has 13 residues. The junction had 5 bases not matched to a gene; V was cut back by 6 bases and J by 5 bases. This chain's CDR3 is CASRGQVLETQYF. The DNA for the CDR3 is TGTGCCAGCAGGGGACAGGTCTTGGAGACCCAGTACTTC.

This sequence joins TRBV21-1 and TRBJ2-5; the listed D gene, TRBD1, was not tested against the DNA. TRBV21-1 is deemed a pseudogene. This CDR3 is built from 14 residues. The CDR3 DNA reads as TGTGCCAGCAGCAAAGGTTCAGGGGAAGAGACCCAGTACTTC. Its protein is CASSKGSGEETQYF.

This clone is a singleton in its sample. This chain connects TRBV6-5 to TRBJ1-2; 9 nucleotides match TRBD1. CDR1 and CDR2 (germline): MNHEY, SVGAGI. The trim removed 4 bases at V and 6 bases at J, leaving 3 bases unmatched. The CDR3 length is 13 residues. DNA of the CDR3: TGTGCCAGCAGTTCCCGGGACAGGGATGGCTACACCTTC. Translated: CASSSRDRDGYTF.

V is TRBV15 and J is TRBJ2-7; D not certain. This CDR3 region has 13 residues. CDR1 is LNHNV and CDR2 is YYDKDF in the germline V gene (reference sequence). V dropped 2 bases and J dropped 7 bases, with 12 bases sitting between them. Written as DNA, the CDR3 is TGTGCCACCAGCAGAATGGGGTTTGGGGAGCAGTACGTC. This sequence encodes CATSRMGFGEQYV.

This chain joins TRBV2 and TRBJ1-2; TRBD1 matches at 7 bases. The CDR3 is 16 residues long. J lost 2 bases, V lost 5 bases, and 11 bases had no gene match. Germline V gene sequence: CDR1 SNHLY, CDR2 FYNNEI. The CDR3 nucleotides are TGTGCCAGCAGTCGCTACCGGGACAGCCTAAACTATGGCTACACCTTC. Translated: CASSRYRDSLNYGYTF. The full variable domain, rest sourced from reference TRBV2 and TRBJ1-2, is EPEVTQTPSHQVTQMGQEVILRCVPISNHLYFYWYRQILGQKVEFLVSFYNNEISEKSEIFDDQFSVERPDGSNFTLKIRSTKLEDSAMYFCASSRYRDSLNYGYTFGSGTRLTVV.

The CDR3 sequence: CASSLGGRGSFDTQYF. The CDR3 bases are TGTGCCAGCAGCTTAGGTGGCAGGGGAAGTTTCGATACGCAGTATTTT. The chain recombines TRBV11-2 with TRBJ2-3; tentative D call: TRBD1 (6 bases). Trimming cost V 1 base and J 6 bases, with 17 bases left between them. The CDR3 sequence is 16 residues long. The germline V gene has CDR1 SGHAT and CDR2 FQNNGV.

The CDR3 nucleotides are TGTGCCAGCAGTGGGGAGGGGGCGCAGGCTTTCTTT. Its protein is CASSGEGAQAFF. This chain links TRBV2 with TRBJ1-1, with TRBD1 matching 7 bases. CDR1 is SNHLY, CDR2 FYNNEI, per germline. The length of the CDR3 is 12 residues. J lost 11 bases, V lost 4 bases, and 7 bases had no gene match. Variable domain in full (rest from reference TRBV2 and TRBJ1-1): EPEVTQTPSHQVTQMGQEVILRCVPISNHLYFYWYRQILGQKVEFLVSFYNNEISEKSEIFDDQFSVERPDGSNFTLKIRSTKLEDSAMYFCASSGEGAQAFFGQGTRLTVV.

The J gene is TRBJ1-1, the V gene TRBV19; unclear D gene. CDR1 and CDR2 from the germline V gene are LNHDA and SQIVND (reference sequence). This CDR3 has 13 amino acids. V was trimmed by 5 bases and J by 2 bases, leaving 9 bases between them. The CDR3 nucleotides read TGTGCCAGTAGTCGACCGCTCAACACTGAAGCTTTCTTT. Translated, it gives CASSRPLNTEAFF.

This clone was seen only once. The chain recombines TRBV9 with TRBJ2-1; D call uncertain. CDR1 is SGDLS and CDR2 is YYNGEE in the germline V gene. Trimming removed 0 bases from V and 0 bases from J, with 10 bases in between. The length of the CDR3 is 16 residues. The CDR3 region has the DNA TGTGCCAGCAGCGTAGGATCGGTTATCTCCTACAATGAGCAGTTCTTC. Translation: CASSVGSVISYNEQFF.

The rearrangement uses TRBV27 and TRBJ2-3; 9 nucleotides line up with TRBD1. Per the germline V gene, CDR1 is MNHEY and CDR2 is SMNVEV (reference sequence). Losses at the gene ends were 6 bases for V and 3 bases for J; bases not matched to a gene: 16. The CDR3 contains 18 residues. Written as DNA, the CDR3 is TGTGCCAGCAGCCGTCCCGGGACAGGGAGCATGGGGACAGATACGCAGTATTTT. Translated: CASSRPGTGSMGTDTQYF.